The T cell receptor (beta chain) described here comes from a study of T cells in Graves' hyperthyroidism and ophthalmopathy. Amplified TCR beta CDR3 regions came from RNA transcripts. The study used the HTBI primer set for a first-round RT-PCR of the TCR CDR3. TCRdb re-analysed the multiplex PCR reads in MiXCR, keeping a single row per CDR3 protein. The table has about 200,000 distinct CDR3 sequences, about 16% seen once. Looked up from germline, CDR1 is SGHRS and CDR2 is YFSETQ. V shed 4 bases and J shed 0 bases, with 7 bases lying between them. The CDR3 runs to 13 residues. A patient was excluded if there was uncontrolled infection, other autoimmune disease, pregnancy or lactation. The source of the PBMCs was about 10 ml of fresh peripheral blood.

The TCR originated in a man aged 40-55 years with Graves' hyperthyroidism. The rearrangement joins TRBV5-1 to TRBJ2-5; D unresolved. The sequenced sample was blood. In DNA, the CDR3 is TGCGCCAGCAGCCCCCAGTACCAAGAGACCCAGTACTTC. This codes for CASSPQYQETQYF. Full variable domain (missing parts from reference TRBV5-1 and TRBJ2-5): KAGVTQTPRYLIKTRGQQVTLSCSPISGHRSVSWYQQTPGQGLQFLFEYFSETQRNKGNFPGRFSGRQFSNSRSEMNVSTLELGDSALYLCASSPQYQETQYFGPGTRLLVL.